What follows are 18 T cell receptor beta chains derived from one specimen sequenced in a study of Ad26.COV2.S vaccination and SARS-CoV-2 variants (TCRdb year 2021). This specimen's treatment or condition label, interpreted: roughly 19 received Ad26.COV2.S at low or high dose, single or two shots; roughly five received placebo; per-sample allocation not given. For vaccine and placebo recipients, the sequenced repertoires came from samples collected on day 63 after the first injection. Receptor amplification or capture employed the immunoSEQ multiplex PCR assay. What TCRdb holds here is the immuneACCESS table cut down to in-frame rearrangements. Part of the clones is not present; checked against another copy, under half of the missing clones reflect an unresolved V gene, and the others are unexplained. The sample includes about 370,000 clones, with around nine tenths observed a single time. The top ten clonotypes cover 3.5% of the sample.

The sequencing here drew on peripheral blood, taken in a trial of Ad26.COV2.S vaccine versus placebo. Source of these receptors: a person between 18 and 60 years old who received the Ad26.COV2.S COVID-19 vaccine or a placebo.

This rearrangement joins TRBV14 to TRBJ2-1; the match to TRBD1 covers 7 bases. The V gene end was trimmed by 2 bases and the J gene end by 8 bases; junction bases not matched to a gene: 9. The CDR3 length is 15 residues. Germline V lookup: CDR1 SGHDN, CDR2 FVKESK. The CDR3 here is CASSQLRDRDHEQFF. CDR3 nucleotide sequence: TGTGCCAGCAGCCAACTCCGAGACAGGGATCATGAGCAGTTCTTC.

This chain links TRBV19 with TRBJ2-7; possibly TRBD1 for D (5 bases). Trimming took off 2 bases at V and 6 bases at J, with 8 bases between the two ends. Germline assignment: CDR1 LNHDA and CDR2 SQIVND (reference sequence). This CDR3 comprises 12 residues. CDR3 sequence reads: CASSISGREQYF. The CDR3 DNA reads TGTGCCAGTAGTATATCAGGGCGCGAGCAGTACTTC.

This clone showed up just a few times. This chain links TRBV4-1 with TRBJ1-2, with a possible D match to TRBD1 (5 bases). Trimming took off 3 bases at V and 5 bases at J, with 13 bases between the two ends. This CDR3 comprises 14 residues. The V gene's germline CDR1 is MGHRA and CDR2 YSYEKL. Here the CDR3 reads CASSHPRDSYGYTF. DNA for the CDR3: TGCGCCAGCAGCCACCCCAGGGATTCTTATGGCTACACCTTC.

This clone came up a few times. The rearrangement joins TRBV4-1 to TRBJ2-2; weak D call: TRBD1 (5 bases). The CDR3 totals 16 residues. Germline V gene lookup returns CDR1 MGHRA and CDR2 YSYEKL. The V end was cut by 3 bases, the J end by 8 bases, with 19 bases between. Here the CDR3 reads CASSQAPGPEVGELFF. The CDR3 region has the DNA TGCGCCAGCAGCCAGGCCCCAGGGCCCGAAGTAGGGGAGCTGTTTTTT.

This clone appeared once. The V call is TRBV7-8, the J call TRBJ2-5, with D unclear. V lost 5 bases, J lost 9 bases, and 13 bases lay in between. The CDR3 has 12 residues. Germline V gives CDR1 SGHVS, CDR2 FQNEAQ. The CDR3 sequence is CASSPPDKAQYF. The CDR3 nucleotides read TGTGCCAGCAGCCCACCCGATAAAGCCCAGTACTTC.

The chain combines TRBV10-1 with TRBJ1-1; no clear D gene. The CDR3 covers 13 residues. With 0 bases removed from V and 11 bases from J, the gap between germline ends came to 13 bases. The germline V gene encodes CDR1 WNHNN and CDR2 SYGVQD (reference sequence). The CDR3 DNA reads TGCGCCAGCAGTGAGTCGAACAAGGGCTTGGCTTTCTTT. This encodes CASSESNKGLAFF.

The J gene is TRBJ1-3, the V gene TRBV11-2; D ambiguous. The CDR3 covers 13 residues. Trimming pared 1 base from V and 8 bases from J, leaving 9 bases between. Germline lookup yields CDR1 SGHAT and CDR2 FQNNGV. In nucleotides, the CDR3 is TGTGCCAGCAGCTTAGGGTATCGGGACACCATATATTTT. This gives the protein CASSLGYRDTIYF.

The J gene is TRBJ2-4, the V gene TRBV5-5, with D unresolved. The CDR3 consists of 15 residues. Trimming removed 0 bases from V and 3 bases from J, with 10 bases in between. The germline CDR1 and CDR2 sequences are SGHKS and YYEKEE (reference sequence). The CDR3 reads CASSLESSGKNIQYF. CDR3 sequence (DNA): TGTGCCAGCAGCTTGGAAAGCAGTGGCAAAAACATTCAGTACTTC. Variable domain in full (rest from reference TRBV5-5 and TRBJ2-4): DAGVTQSPTHLIKTRGQQVTLRCSPISGHKSVSWYQQVLGQGPQFIFQYYEKEERGRGNFPDRFSARQFPNYSSELNVNALLLGDSALYLCASSLESSGKNIQYFGAGTRLSVL.

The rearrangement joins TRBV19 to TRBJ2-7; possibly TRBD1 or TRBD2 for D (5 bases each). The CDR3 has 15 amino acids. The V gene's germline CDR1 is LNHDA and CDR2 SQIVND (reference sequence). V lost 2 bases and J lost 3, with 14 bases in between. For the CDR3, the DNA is TGTGCCAGTAGTATAACGGTCGGGGCTATCTACGAGCAGTACTTC. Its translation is CASSITVGAIYEQYF.

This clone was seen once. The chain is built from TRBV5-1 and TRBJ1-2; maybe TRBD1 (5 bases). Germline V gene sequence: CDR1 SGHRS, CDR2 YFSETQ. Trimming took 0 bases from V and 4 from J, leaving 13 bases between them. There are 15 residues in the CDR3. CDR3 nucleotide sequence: TGCGCCAGCAGCTTGGCCGGTCGGGGGAGCTATGGCTACACCTTC. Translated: CASSLAGRGSYGYTF.

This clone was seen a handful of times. CDR3 sequence: CASSQKDENTEAFF. In DNA form, the CDR3 reads TGTGCCAGCAGCCAAAAGGATGAGAACACTGAAGCTTTCTTT. The genes are TRBV4-2 and TRBJ1-1, with no clear D. The CDR3 is made up of 14 amino acids. The V end lost 2 bases, the J end lost 1 base, and 8 bases lay between the germline ends. Germline assignment: CDR1 LGHNA and CDR2 YNFKEQ.

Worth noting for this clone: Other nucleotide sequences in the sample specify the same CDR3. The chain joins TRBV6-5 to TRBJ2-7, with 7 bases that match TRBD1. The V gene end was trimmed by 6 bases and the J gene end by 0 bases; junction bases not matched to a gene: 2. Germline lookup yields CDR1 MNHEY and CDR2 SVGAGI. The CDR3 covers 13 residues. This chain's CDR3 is CASRGTASYEQYF. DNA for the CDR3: TGTGCCAGCAGGGGGACAGCCTCCTACGAGCAGTACTTC.

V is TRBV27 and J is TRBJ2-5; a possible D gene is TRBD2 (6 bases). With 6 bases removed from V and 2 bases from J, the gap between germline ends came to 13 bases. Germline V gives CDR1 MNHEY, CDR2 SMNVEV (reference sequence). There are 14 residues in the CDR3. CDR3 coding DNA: TGTGCCAGCAGGCAAGCGGGCGCGCAAGAGACCCAGTACTTC. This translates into CASRQAGAQETQYF.

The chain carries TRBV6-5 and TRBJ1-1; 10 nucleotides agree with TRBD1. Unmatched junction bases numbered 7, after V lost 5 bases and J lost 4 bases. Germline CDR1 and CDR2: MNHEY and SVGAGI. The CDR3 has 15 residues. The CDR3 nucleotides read TGTGCCAGCAGTCGTGGGACAGGGGTAACCACTGAAGCTTTCTTT. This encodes CASSRGTGVTTEAFF.

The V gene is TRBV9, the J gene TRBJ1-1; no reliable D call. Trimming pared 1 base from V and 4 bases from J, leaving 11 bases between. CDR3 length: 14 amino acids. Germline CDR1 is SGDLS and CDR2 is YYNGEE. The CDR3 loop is CASSVFDTATEAFF. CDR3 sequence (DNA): TGTGCCAGCAGCGTATTTGACACAGCCACTGAAGCTTTCTTT.

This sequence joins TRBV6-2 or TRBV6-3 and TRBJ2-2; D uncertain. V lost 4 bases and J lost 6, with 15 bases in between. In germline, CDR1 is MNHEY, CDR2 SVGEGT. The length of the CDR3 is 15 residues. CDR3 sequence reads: CASSSNPGRPGELFF. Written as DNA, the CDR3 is TGTGCCAGCAGTTCGAACCCGGGTCGTCCCGGGGAGCTGTTTTTT.

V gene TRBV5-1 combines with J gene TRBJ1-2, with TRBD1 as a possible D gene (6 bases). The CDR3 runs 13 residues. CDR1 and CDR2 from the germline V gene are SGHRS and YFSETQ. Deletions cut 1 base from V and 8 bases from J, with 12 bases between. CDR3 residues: CASSLFNGQGYTF. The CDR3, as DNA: TGCGCCAGCAGCTTGTTTAATGGACAGGGCTACACCTTC.

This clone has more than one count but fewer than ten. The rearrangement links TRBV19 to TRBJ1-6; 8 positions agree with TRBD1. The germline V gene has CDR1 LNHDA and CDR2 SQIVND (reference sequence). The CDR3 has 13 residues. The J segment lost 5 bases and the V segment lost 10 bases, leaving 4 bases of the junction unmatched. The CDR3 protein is CATSDRDNSPLHF. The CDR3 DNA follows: TGTGCCACCTCGGACAGGGATAATTCACCCCTCCACTTT.